Listed below are T cell receptor beta chains from one sample, sequenced in a study of tumor and adjacent non-tumor tissue in lung cancer. TCRdb re-called the multiplex PCR reads through MiXCR, storing one row per CDR3 protein. The sample yields tens of thousands of distinct CDR3 sequences, roughly two thirds seen once. The material sequenced was distant non-tumor lung tissue. These receptors were obtained from a woman aged 40 to 50 with non-small cell lung cancer. CDR3s include the opening cysteine and the closing phenylalanine or tryptophan. D genes are given only for firm matches. Some rows mark clone size as missing; the rest say once, few, many or name a class of expanded clone.

CASSSPGQGSNEQFF | TGTGCCAGCAGCTCCCCGGGACAGGGCAGCAATGAGCAGTTCTTC | TRBV11-3 | medium-sized | TRBD1 | TRBJ2-1
CVSRRGSGYGQYF | TGTGTCAGCAGAAGGGGTTCGGGCTACGGGCAGTACTTC | TRBV12-3/TRBV12-4 | - | - | TRBJ2-7
CASSFSRGTQYF | TGTGCCAGCAGTTTCTCTAGGGGCACTCAGTACTTC | TRBV12-3/TRBV12-4 | once | - | TRBJ2-5
CASPLSVADTQYF | TGTGCCAGCCCTCTAAGCGTGGCAGATACGCAGTATTTT | TRBV11-2 | - | - | TRBJ2-3
CASSSRQGTEWRGTQYF | TGTGCCAGCAGCTCACGACAGGGGACTGAGTGGCGGGGGACCCAGTACTTC | TRBV6-2/TRBV6-3 | many | TRBD1 | TRBJ2-5
CASRRGLAGDEQLF | TGTGCCAGCCGCCGAGGGCTAGCGGGGGATGAGCAGCTCTTC | TRBV11-3 | - | TRBD2 | TRBJ2-1
CSETVGKYTGELFF | TGCAGCGAGACAGTCGGTAAGTACACCGGGGAGCTGTTTTTT | TRBV29-1 | few | - | TRBJ2-2
CASSWGQGQRVNEQFF | TGTGCCAGCAGCTGGGGACAGGGCCAGCGCGTGAATGAGCAGTTCTTC | TRBV11-3 | - | TRBD1 | TRBJ2-1
CVSSLATGQQAFF | TGTGTCAGCAGCTTAGCAACAGGGCAACAGGCTTTCTTT | TRBV11-1 | once | - | TRBJ1-1
CASSLVRAPTDTQYF | TGTGCCAGCAGCTTGGTCAGGGCCCCCACAGATACGCAGTATTTT | TRBV5-6 | many | - | TRBJ2-3
CSGVGGQGGEQLF | TGCAGCGGTGTGGGGGGACAGGGTGGTGAGCAGCTCTTC | TRBV29-1 | - | TRBD1 | TRBJ2-1
CASSAFAGGPRGEQYF | TGTGCCAGCAGTGCGTTTGCGGGGGGGCCACGGGGGGAGCAGTACTTC | TRBV2 | - | TRBD2 | TRBJ2-7
CAISKRGTLIDTQYF | TGTGCCATCAGCAAGCGGGGAACTCTCATAGATACGCAGTATTTT | TRBV6-6 | - | TRBD2 | TRBJ2-3
CASSLGQGETNTQYF | TGTGCCAGCAGCCTCGGACAGGGTGAAACAAATACGCAGTATTTT | TRBV28 | - | TRBD1 | TRBJ2-3